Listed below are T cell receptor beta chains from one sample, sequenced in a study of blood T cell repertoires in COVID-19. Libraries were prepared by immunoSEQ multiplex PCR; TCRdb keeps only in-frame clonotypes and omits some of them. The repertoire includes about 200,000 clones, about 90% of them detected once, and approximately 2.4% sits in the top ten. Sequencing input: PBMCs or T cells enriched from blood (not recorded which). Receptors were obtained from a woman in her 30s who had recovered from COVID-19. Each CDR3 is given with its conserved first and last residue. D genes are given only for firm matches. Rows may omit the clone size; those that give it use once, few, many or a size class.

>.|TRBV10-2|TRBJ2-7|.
CASSEPAPGTQYF
TGCGCCAGCAGTGAGCCGGCGCCCGGGACTCAGTACTTC
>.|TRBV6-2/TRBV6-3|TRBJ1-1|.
CASSYHRDNTEAFF
TGTGCCAGCAGTTACCACAGGGATAACACTGAAGCTTTCTTT
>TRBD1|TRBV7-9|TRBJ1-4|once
CASSLEGTGTHEKLFF
TGTGCCAGCAGCTTAGAGGGGACAGGGACCCATGAAAAACTGTTTTTT
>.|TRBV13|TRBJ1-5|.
CASSSRVANQPQHF
TGTGCCAGCAGCTCCAGGGTAGCAAATCAGCCCCAGCATTTT
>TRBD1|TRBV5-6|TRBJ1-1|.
CASSLATGGEGTEAFF
TGTGCCAGCAGCTTGGCGACAGGGGGCGAAGGCACTGAAGCTTTCTTT
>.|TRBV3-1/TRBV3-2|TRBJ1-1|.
CASTRGAEAFF
TGTGCCAGCACTAGGGGCGCTGAAGCTTTCTTT
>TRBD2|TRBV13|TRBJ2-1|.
CASSPFLAGEYNEQFF
TGTGCCAGCAGCCCTTTCCTAGCGGGAGAATACAATGAGCAGTTCTTC
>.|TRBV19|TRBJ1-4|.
CASSFAGVGEKLFF
TGTGCCAGTAGTTTCGCAGGGGTCGGTGAAAAACTGTTTTTT
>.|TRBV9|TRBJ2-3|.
CASSVDQRYTDTQYF
TGTGCCAGCAGCGTAGACCAGCGGTACACAGATACGCAGTATTTT
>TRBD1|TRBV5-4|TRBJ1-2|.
CASSWGQVENYGYTF
TGTGCCAGCAGCTGGGGACAGGTCGAGAACTATGGCTACACCTTC
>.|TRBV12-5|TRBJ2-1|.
CASGLVGQGTFF
.
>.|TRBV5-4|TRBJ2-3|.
CASSLVAGSTDTQYF
TGTGCCAGCAGCTTGGTAGCAGGGAGCACAGATACGCAGTATTTT
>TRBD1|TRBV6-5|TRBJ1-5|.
CASSPGQGRGQPQHF
TGTGCCAGCAGCCCCGGACAGGGCCGCGGTCAGCCCCAGCATTTT
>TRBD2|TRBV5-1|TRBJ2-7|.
CASSSRLAGEFYEQYF
TGCGCCAGCAGCTCCCGACTAGCGGGAGAGTTCTACGAGCAGTACTTC
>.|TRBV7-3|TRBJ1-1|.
CASSLTGRDTEAFF
TGTGCCAGCAGCTTAACTGGGAGGGACACTGAAGCTTTCTTT
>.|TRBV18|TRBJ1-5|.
CASSRPMEPQHF
TGTGCCAGCTCGCGTCCGATGGAGCCCCAGCATTTT
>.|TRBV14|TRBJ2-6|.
CASSLYRAGANVLTF
TGTGCCAGCAGCCTCTACCGTGCTGGGGCCAACGTCCTGACTTTC